The following is a T cell receptor beta chain sequence with its context. This clonotype was seen only a few times. Its cognate antigen has yet to be identified. One junction end disagrees with the germline gene, perhaps due to a read error. Amplification of TCR beta CDR3 regions was carried out from RNA transcripts. The first round of RT-PCR for the TCR CDR3 was performed with the HTBI primer set and the Qiagen OneStep RT-PCR kit. Libraries were constructed in a second round of multiplex PCR, after which size selection and purification were performed. Paired-end sequencing of the libraries was performed with 100 bp reads on an Illumina HiSeq2000. As for the authors' bioinformatics: SOAPnuke was used to process the raw data, with reads discarded if the reads contained adapters or uncalled bases, had a mean Phred below 15, or lacked an exact constant-primer or identifier match. COPE v1.2.5 was used to merge the high-quality paired reads, and each unique nucleotide sequence was defined as a clonotype. MiTCR v1.1 was used to align the clonotypes against IMGT TRBV, TRBD and TRBJ reference segments. The analysis included only V-J combinations with a frequency above 0.0001, which together covered around 99% of the repertoires. A TCS score was defined as the ratio of F50 (clonal expansion) to E x V (chaos), with BLOSUM62-based TCRdist applied between CDR3 peptides within each V-J. Welch's t-statistics and random forest reduced roughly 530 V-J features to 10 to 15, which were used in a naive Bayes classifier (R e1071). TCRdb reran the public reads through fastp at Q25 and MiXCR, keeping productive beta chains. Rows are combined by CDR3 protein, so each entry shows the most common genes and DNA. The authors' filters were not applied to this entry. Counted in this sample were more than 450,000 distinct CDR3 sequences; 14% of them appeared once. Of the sample, around 13% falls within the top ten clones.

The data were obtained in a study of T cells in Graves' hyperthyroidism and ophthalmopathy (dated by TCRdb to 2018 to 2020). Concerning the study at large: Peripheral blood was sampled at the time of initial diagnosis, prior to any treatment. TCR V-J signatures able to tell the groups apart were searched for in a discovery cohort of approximately 95 patients, of whom 43 had Graves' ophthalmopathy and around 56 had stable Graves' hyperthyroidism. Whether ophthalmopathy could be predicted prospectively was tested in an independent validation cohort made up of roughly 19 hyperthyroidism patients plus 17 patients who later progressed to ophthalmopathy. For training and testing, the 100 or so patients in the discovery cohort were randomly divided in a 7:3 ratio. The study also compared thyroid tissue and blood T-cell repertoires from roughly six Graves' hyperthyroidism patients. Once sampling was done, hyperthyroidism patients were given methimazole at a starting dose of 30 mg daily, whereas ophthalmopathy patients were given high-dose intravenous methylprednisolone. The paper describes TCR Vbeta CDR3 sequencing of some 130 peripheral blood samples, made up of 43 ophthalmopathy patients, over 70 hyperthyroidism patients and roughly 17 progressor patients.

General study outcomes and caveats: In validation, the model predicted progression to ophthalmopathy with approximately 71% sensitivity and approximately 74% specificity, a median of 6.5 months before onset. A model built on a 13 V-J signature distinguished ophthalmopathy from stable hyperthyroidism, reaching about 88% sensitivity and approximately 83% specificity in cross-validation and 80%/75% in testing. Most expanded thyroid clonotypes (frequency above 0.001) were also found in blood, which suggests that blood repertoires may mirror thyroid immune responses. Sample size was not statistically predetermined, and investigators were not blinded to group allocation.

From the cysteine through the phenylalanine, the CDR3 covers 13 amino acids. Of the read, only the CDR3 DNA is kept; its 39 bases are in frame from base 1. According to the germline V gene, CDR1 reads SNHLY and CDR2 reads FYNNEI. A patient counted as having stable Graves' hyperthyroidism if no progression to ophthalmopathy occurred over 18 months of follow-up. Hyperthyroidism patients were newly diagnosed, with disease duration under 2 months, and aged 18 to 65 years. Patients with uncontrolled infections, other autoimmune diseases, pregnancy or lactation were excluded. Clinical symptoms, serum thyroxine and TRAb, thyroid ultrasound, and orbital computed tomography formed the basis for the diagnoses. Ficoll-Paque density gradient centrifugation was used to isolate PBMCs from around 9.1 ml of fresh peripheral blood. Total RNA was extracted with Trizol reagent, and quality was checked on an Agilent 2100 Bioanalyzer.

The sequence derives from a woman between 40 and 55 years old with Graves' hyperthyroidism. Sequenced: blood. The chain is encoded by TRBV2 joined to TRBJ1-5, with no confidently assigned D gene. The DNA is as follows: TGTGCCGGCAGTGGAGCCGTGCTGCAGCCCCAGCATTTT. It is translated as CAGSGAVLQPQHF.